This T cell receptor (beta chain) was captured by sequencing in a study of beta chain features in type 1 diabetes. Study details: Cell yields, gender and age were similar in healthy donors and patients. Findings of the study overall: Patients showed naive, central memory and Treg TCRB repertoires that appeared more similar than those of healthy donors.

The sequenced template was cDNA made from the entire isolated RNA. Generated by immunoSEQ multiplex PCR, the TCRdb table keeps only in-frame clones and is missing some. The sample lists roughly 140,000 clones; approximately 8.1% were seen once. Germline CDR1 ENHRY, CDR2 SYGVKD. This CDR3 contains 18 residues. After removal of 2 bases from V and 4 bases from J, the junction contained 12 bases not matched to a gene. Details on this clone: The antigen remains unidentified.

The chain employs TRBV10-3 and TRBJ2-3; 10 nucleotides match TRBD1. The sample consisted of central memory CD4+ T cells from blood. This receptor was obtained from a man younger than 30 in good health. This CDR3 reads CAISEVFATGGEADTQYF. CDR3 DNA: TGTGCCATCAGTGAGGTATTCGCGACAGGGGGCGAAGCAGATACGCAGTATTTT.